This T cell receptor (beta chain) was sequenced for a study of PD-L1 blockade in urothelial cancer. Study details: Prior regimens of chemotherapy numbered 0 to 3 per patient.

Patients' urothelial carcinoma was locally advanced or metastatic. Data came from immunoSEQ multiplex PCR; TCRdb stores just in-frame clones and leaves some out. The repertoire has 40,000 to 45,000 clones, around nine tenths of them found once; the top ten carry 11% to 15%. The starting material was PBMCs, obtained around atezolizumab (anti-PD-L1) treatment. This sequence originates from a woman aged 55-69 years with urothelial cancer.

CDR3 sequence: CASSLVGQEGYTF. Written as DNA, the CDR3 is TGTGCCAGCAGCTTAGTAGGACAGGAGGGCTACACCTTC. The chain links TRBV7-9 to TRBJ1-2, with 7 bases fitting TRBD1. V was pared by 1 base and J by 8 bases, with 4 bases of the junction left unmatched. Germline CDR1 is SEHNR and CDR2 is FQNEAQ (reference sequence). The CDR3 runs 13 residues.